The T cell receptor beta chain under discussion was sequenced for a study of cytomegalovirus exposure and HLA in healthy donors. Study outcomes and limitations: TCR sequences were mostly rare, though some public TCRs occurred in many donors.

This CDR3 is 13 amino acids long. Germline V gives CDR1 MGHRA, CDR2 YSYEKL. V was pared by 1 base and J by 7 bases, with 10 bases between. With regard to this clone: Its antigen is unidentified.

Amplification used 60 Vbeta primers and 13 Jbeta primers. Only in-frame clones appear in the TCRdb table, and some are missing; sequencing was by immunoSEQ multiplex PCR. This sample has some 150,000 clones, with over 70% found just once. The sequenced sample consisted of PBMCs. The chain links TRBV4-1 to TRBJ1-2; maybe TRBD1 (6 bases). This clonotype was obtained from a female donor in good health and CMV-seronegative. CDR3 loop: CASSQVGGSGYTF. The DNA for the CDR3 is TGCGCCAGCAGCCAAGTAGGGGGTAGTGGCTACACCTTC.